These T cell receptor beta chains were read from a single sample in a study of T cell changes during pregnancy in multiple sclerosis. Clones were sequenced by immunoSEQ multiplex PCR, and TCRdb holds only the in-frame ones, with some missing. The sample records tens of thousands of clones, 92% being singletons. This specimen consisted of peripheral blood, obtained before pregnancy. The receptors here all came from a female donor with multiple sclerosis, enrolled in a pregnancy study. The CDR3 runs from the conserved cysteine through the conserved F or W. Fields, in order: CDR3 DNA, CDR3 protein, D gene, J gene, V gene. A D gene is named only where the DNA matches it firmly.

CDR3nt: TGTGCCAGCAGTGAAGGGGACTGGGACATTCAGTACTTC; CDR3aa: CASSEGDWDIQYF; d_gene: .; j_gene: TRBJ2-4; v_gene: TRBV6-1
CDR3nt: TGTGCCAGCAGTTTTACGGCGGCTAGCAATCAGCCCCAGCATTTT; CDR3aa: CASSFTAASNQPQHF; d_gene: .; j_gene: TRBJ1-5; v_gene: TRBV27
CDR3nt: TGTGCCAGCTCATCCGCAGGGGCTTATAACTATGGCTACACCTTC; CDR3aa: CASSSAGAYNYGYTF; d_gene: .; j_gene: TRBJ1-2; v_gene: TRBV18
CDR3nt: TGTGCCAGCAGCCCGAGAGGGACAGGGCAGGAAAAACTGTTTTTT; CDR3aa: CASSPRGTGQEKLFF; d_gene: TRBD1; j_gene: TRBJ1-4; v_gene: TRBV9
CDR3nt: TGTGCCTGGAGACTAACTGAGGAGGGGTTCTTC; CDR3aa: CAWRLTEEGFF; d_gene: .; j_gene: TRBJ2-1; v_gene: TRBV30
CDR3nt: TGTGCCAGCAGTTACGGACTAGCGGGAGACAATGAGCAGTTCTTC; CDR3aa: CASSYGLAGDNEQFF; d_gene: TRBD2; j_gene: TRBJ2-1; v_gene: TRBV6-6
CDR3nt: TGTGCCAGCTCACCAGGGGCAGGTATTAGCAATCAGCCCCAGCATTTT; CDR3aa: CASSPGAGISNQPQHF; d_gene: .; j_gene: TRBJ1-5; v_gene: TRBV18
CDR3nt: TGTGCCAGCAGCTTAGCGGTCAGGGGAGAGACCCAGTACTTC; CDR3aa: CASSLAVRGETQYF; d_gene: .; j_gene: TRBJ2-5; v_gene: TRBV7-2
CDR3nt: TGTGCCAGCAGCTTAGGCCAGGGTGACACCGGGGAGCTGTTTTTT; CDR3aa: CASSLGQGDTGELFF; d_gene: .; j_gene: TRBJ2-2; v_gene: TRBV7-9
CDR3nt: TGTGCCAGCATGCCCGAGGTAGTGGATACGCAGTATTTT; CDR3aa: CASMPEVVDTQYF; d_gene: .; j_gene: TRBJ2-3; v_gene: TRBV2
CDR3nt: TGTGCCAGCAGCTTAGTATGGGGCCACGGGGAGCTGTTTTTT; CDR3aa: CASSLVWGHGELFF; d_gene: .; j_gene: TRBJ2-2; v_gene: TRBV7-9
CDR3nt: TGTGCCAGCAGCTTAGATGACAGGCAAGAGACCCAGTACTTC; CDR3aa: CASSLDDRQETQYF; d_gene: .; j_gene: TRBJ2-5; v_gene: TRBV11-3
CDR3nt: TGTGCCAGCTTGGGCCTAGCGGGGAGCACAGATACGCAGTATTTT; CDR3aa: CASLGLAGSTDTQYF; d_gene: TRBD2; j_gene: TRBJ2-3; v_gene: TRBV7-2
CDR3nt: TGTGCCAGCAGTGAAGTAGGGGGAATTATGAACACTGAAGCTTTCTTT; CDR3aa: CASSEVGGIMNTEAFF; d_gene: .; j_gene: TRBJ1-1; v_gene: TRBV6-1
CDR3nt: TGTGCCAGCAGTGAACAAGGGGCGTATGAGACCCAGTACTTC; CDR3aa: CASSEQGAYETQYF; d_gene: .; j_gene: TRBJ2-5; v_gene: TRBV25-1
CDR3nt: TGTGCCAGCTCATCCAACAACAGGGTTGACGGAAACACCATATATTTT; CDR3aa: CASSSNNRVDGNTIYF; d_gene: .; j_gene: TRBJ1-3; v_gene: TRBV18